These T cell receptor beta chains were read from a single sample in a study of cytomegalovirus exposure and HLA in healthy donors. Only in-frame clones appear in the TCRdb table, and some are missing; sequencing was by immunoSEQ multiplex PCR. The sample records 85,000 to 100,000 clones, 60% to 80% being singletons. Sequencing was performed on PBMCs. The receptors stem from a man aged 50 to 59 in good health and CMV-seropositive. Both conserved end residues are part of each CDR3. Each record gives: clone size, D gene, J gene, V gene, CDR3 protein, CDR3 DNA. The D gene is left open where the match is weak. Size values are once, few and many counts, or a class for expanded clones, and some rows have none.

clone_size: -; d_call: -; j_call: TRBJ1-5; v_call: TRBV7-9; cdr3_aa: CASSSWTAGVGQPQNF; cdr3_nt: TGTGCCAGCAGCTCCTGGACAGCAGGGGTTGGTCAGCCCCAGAATTTT
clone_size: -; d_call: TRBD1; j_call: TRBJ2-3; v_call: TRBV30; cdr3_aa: CAWAPAPTGADTQYF; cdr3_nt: TGTGCCTGGGCCCCGGCCCCCACAGGGGCAGATACGCAGTATTTT
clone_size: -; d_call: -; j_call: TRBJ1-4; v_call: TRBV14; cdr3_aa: CASSPGGVTNEKLFF; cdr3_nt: TGTGCCAGCAGCCCCGGAGGAGTAACTAATGAAAAACTGTTTTTT
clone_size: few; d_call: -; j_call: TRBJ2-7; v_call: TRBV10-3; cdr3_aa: CATRQSYEQYF; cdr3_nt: TGTGCCACTCGACAGAGTTACGAGCAGTACTTC
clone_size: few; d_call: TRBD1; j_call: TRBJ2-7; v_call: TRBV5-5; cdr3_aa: CASSFTGAYEQYF; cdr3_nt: TGTGCCAGCAGCTTCACAGGGGCCTACGAGCAGTACTTC
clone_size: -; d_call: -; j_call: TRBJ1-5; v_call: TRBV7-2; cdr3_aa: CASSLVGGNQPQHF; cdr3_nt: TGTGCCAGCAGCTTAGTGGGCGGCAATCAGCCCCAGCATTTT
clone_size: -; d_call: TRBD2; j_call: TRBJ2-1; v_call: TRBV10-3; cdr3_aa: CAIRETSGGYNEQFF; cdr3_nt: TGTGCCATCAGGGAAACTAGCGGGGGGTACAATGAGCAGTTCTTC
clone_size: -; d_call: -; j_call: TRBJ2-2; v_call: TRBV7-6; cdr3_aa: CASRFIGELFF; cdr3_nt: TGTGCCAGCAGATTCATCGGGGAGCTGTTTTTT
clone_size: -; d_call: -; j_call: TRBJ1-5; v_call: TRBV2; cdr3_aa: CASSENLGVAQPQHF; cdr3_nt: TGTGCCAGCAGTGAAAATCTAGGGGTGGCGCAGCCCCAGCATTTT
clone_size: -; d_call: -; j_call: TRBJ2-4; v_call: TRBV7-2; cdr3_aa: CASSTDIGENIQYF; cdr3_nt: TGTGCCAGCAGCACCGATATCGGAGAAAACATTCAGTACTTC
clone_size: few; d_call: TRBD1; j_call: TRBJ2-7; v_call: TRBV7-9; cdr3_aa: CASSFETHRDSSYEQYF; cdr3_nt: TGTGCCAGCAGCTTTGAAACCCACCGGGACAGCTCCTACGAGCAGTACTTC
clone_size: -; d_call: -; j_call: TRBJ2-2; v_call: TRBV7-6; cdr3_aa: CASSGALDTGELFF; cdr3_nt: TGTGCCAGCAGCGGGGCTCTGGACACCGGGGAGCTGTTTTTT
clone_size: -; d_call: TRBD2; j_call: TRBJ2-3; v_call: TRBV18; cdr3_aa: CASSPPFGGGAADTQYF; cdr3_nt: TGTGCCAGCTCACCACCGTTTGGCGGGGGGGCAGCAGATACGCAGTATTTT
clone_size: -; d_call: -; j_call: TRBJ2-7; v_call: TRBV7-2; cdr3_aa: CASSLFGGGQQYF; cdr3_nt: TGTGCCAGCAGCTTATTTGGGGGGGGGCAGCAGTACTTC
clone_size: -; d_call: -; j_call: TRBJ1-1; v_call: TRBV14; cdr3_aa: CASSQVNRVAEAFF; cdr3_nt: TGTGCCAGCAGCCAAGTCAACAGGGTAGCTGAAGCTTTCTTT
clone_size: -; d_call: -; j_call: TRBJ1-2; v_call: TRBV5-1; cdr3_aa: CASSVTGANYGYTF; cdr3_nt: TGCGCCAGCAGCGTGACAGGAGCTAACTATGGCTACACCTTC
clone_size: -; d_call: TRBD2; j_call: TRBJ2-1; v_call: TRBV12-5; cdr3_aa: CASGLVLIELAGGRSYNEQFF; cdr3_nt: TGTGCTAGTGGTTTGGTACTAATTGAACTAGCGGGGGGACGCTCCTACAATGAGCAGTTCTTC
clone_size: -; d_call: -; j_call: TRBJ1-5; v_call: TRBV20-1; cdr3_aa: CSVGSNQPQNF; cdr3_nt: TGCAGTGTGGGTAGCAATCAGCCCCAGAATTTT
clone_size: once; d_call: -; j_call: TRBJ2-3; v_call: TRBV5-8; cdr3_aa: CASSSTRRSQSTDTQYF; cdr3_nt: TGTGCCAGCAGCTCGACCCGGAGGAGCCAAAGCACAGATACGCAGTATTTT
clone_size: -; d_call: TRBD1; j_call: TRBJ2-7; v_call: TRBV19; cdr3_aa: CASSGQGSEQYF; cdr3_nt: TGTGCCAGTAGTGGACAGGGTAGCGAGCAGTACTTC
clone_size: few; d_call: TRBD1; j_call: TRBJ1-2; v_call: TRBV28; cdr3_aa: CASSSGQGRPDPYGYTF; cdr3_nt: TGTGCCAGCAGTTCGGGACAGGGGCGACCCGACCCTTATGGCTACACCTTC
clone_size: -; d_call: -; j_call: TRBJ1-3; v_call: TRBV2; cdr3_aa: CASRGPGHGGNTIYF; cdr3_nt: TGTGCCAGCAGGGGGCCGGGACATGGGGGAAACACCATATATTTT
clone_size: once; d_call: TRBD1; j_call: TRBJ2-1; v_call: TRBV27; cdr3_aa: CASSQWDSPYNEQFF; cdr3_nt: TGTGCCAGCAGTCAATGGGACAGCCCCTACAATGAGCAGTTCTTC
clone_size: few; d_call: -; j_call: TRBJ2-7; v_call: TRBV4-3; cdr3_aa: CASSRGLRKEQYF; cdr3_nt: TGCGCCAGCAGCCGAGGACTGAGAAAGGAGCAGTACTTC
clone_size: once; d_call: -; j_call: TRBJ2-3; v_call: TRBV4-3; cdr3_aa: CASSQEGQGADTQYF; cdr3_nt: TGCGCCAGCAGCCAAGAAGGTCAGGGCGCAGATACGCAGTATTTT
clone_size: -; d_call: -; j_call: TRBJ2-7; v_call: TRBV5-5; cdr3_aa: CASSFIRGSYEQYF; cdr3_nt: TGTGCCAGCAGCTTTATAAGGGGTTCCTACGAGCAGTACTTC
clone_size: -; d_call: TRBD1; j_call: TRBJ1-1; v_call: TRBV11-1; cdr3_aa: CASSARTGSAEAFF; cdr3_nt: TGTGCCAGCAGCGCCCGGACAGGGAGCGCTGAAGCTTTCTTT
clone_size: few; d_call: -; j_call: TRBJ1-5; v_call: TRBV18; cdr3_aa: CASSPEGFSHQPQHF; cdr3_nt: TGTGCCAGCTCACCAGAGGGTTTTTCTCATCAGCCCCAGCATTTT
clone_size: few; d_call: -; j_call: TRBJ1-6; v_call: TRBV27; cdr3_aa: CASSRDRSGNSPLHF; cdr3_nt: TGTGCCAGCAGTCGTGACAGAAGTGGTAATTCACCCCTCCACTTT
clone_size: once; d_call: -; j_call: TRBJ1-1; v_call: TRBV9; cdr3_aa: CASSTSANSNTEAFF; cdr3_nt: TGTGCCAGCAGCACGAGCGCGAACTCGAACACTGAAGCTTTCTTT
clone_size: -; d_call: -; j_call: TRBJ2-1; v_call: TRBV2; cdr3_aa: CASTSYNEQFF; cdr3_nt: TGTGCCAGCACCAGCTACAATGAGCAGTTCTTC
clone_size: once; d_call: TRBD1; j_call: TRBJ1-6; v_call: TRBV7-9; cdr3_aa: CASSTPGQGNSPLHF; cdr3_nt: TGTGCCAGCAGCACTCCGGGACAGGGTAATTCACCCCTCCACTTT